These 16 T cell receptor beta chains originate from one sample sequenced in a study of blood T cell repertoires in COVID-19. The table came from immunoSEQ multiplex PCR; TCRdb's copy has only in-frame clones and leaves some out. The repertoire holds approximately 140,000 clones, 84% seen once, with roughly 5.7% in the top ten. Source material: PBMCs or T cells enriched from blood (not recorded which). Every receptor here comes from a woman between 45 and 65 years old who had been exposed to COVID-19.

The V and J genes are TRBV6-1 and TRBJ1-3; 12 bases map to TRBD1. Germline CDR1 MNHNS, CDR2 SASEGT. The CDR3 contains 17 residues. J lost 3 bases, V lost 3 bases, and 6 bases had no gene match. CDR3 residues: CASSDYRDRGRGNTIYF. The CDR3, as DNA: TGTGCCAGCAGTGACTACCGGGACAGGGGGCGTGGAAACACCATATATTTT.

The rearrangement joins TRBV7-6 to TRBJ2-2, with D maybe TRBD2 (5 bases). The ends were cut back, 5 bases at V and 1 base at J, with 8 bases in the middle. Germline-derived CDR1 and CDR2 are SGHVS and FNYEAQ. The CDR3 consists of 14 residues. The CDR3, as DNA: TGTGCCAGCAGCCCAAGCGGGAACACCGGGGAGCTGTTTTTT. Its protein product is CASSPSGNTGELFF.

The J gene is TRBJ2-7, the V gene TRBV29-1; D is possibly TRBD2 (6 bases). V lost 5 bases and J 5 bases, leaving 22 bases between the germline ends. The germline gives CDR1 SQVTM, CDR2 ANQGSEA. The CDR3 has 15 amino acids. CDR3 sequence: CSVSAVGGGNDEQYF. DNA of the CDR3: TGCAGCGTTAGTGCGGTGGGCGGCGGGAACGACGAGCAGTACTTC.

The chain employs TRBV19 and TRBJ1-5; D is unclear. Germline V gives CDR1 LNHDA, CDR2 SQIVND (reference sequence). V lost 4 bases and J lost 3, with 13 bases in between. This CDR3 region has 15 residues. CDR3 protein: CASSTSDSSNQPQHF. The CDR3 bases are TGTGCCAGTAGTACCTCCGACTCATCCAATCAGCCCCAGCATTTT.

The chain carries TRBV7-9 and TRBJ1-5; D possibly corresponds to TRBD1 (6 bases). V dropped 1 base and J dropped 3 bases, with 10 bases sitting between them. This CDR3 region has 15 residues. The germline CDR1 and CDR2 sequences are SEHNR and FQNEAQ (reference sequence). The CDR3 sequence is CASSLGGPLNQPQHF. The DNA for the CDR3 is TGTGCCAGCAGCTTAGGGGGGCCGCTCAATCAGCCCCAGCATTTT.

The chain joins TRBV2 to TRBJ2-1; D not resolved. Per germline, CDR1 SNHLY and CDR2 FYNNEI. The CDR3 is 14 amino acids. V lost 6 bases, J lost 4 bases, and 13 bases lay in between. The CDR3 DNA follows: TGTGCCAGCAGCGCGGTTAGAGCATACAATGAGCAGTTCTTC. This sequence encodes CASSAVRAYNEQFF.

The rearrangement uses TRBV7-8 and TRBJ1-4; perhaps TRBD1 as D (6 bases). V was pared by 4 bases and J by 4 bases, with 13 bases between. Germline V gene data show CDR1 as SGHVS and CDR2 as FQNEAQ. CDR3 length: 15 residues. CDR3 DNA sequence: TGTGCCAGCAGCTCCCCCCGCAGGGGTAATGAAAAACTGTTTTTT. This sequence encodes CASSSPRRGNEKLFF.

The chain joins TRBV7-2 to TRBJ2-1, with 7 bases that match TRBD1. With V trimmed by 0 bases and J by 6 bases, 5 bases remained unmatched. Per the germline V gene, CDR1 is SGHTA and CDR2 is FQGNSA. The CDR3 is 15 residues long. The CDR3 protein is CASSLAGTARNEQFF. CDR3 bases: TGTGCCAGCAGCTTAGCGGGGACAGCTCGCAATGAGCAGTTCTTC.

The V gene is TRBV27, the J gene TRBJ1-3; D is ambiguous. The CDR3 extends over 15 amino acids. From germline, CDR1 is MNHEY and CDR2 SMNVEV (reference sequence). Trimming took 6 bases from V and 0 from J, leaving 12 bases between them. The DNA for the CDR3 is TGTGCCAGCAGCCGAGACGGAGCCTCTGGAAACACCATATATTTT. It yields the protein CASSRDGASGNTIYF.

This chain connects TRBV9 to TRBJ1-4, with TRBD1 matching over 9 bases. Germline trimming cut 4 bases from V and 5 bases from J; bases unmatched to any gene: 6. The V gene's germline CDR1 is SGDLS and CDR2 YYNGEE. The CDR3 extends over 15 amino acids. CDR3 sequence (DNA): TGTGCCAGCAGCTTCGGACAGGGGCCGAATGAAAAACTGTTTTTT. As protein: CASSFGQGPNEKLFF.

This chain uses TRBV29-1 with TRBJ2-3; TRBD1 matches 10 bases. The CDR3 consists of 12 residues. The germline gives CDR1 SQVTM, CDR2 ANQGSEA. J gave up 6 bases and V 7 bases, and 4 bases lay outside the gene matches. The CDR3 region is CSADRGADTQYF. The CDR3 DNA sequence: TGCAGCGCGGACAGGGGGGCTGATACGCAGTATTTT.

This rearrangement joins TRBV30 to TRBJ2-1; D is unresolved. CDR1 GTSNPN and CDR2 SVGIG come from the germline V gene (reference sequence). The germline V and J ends were trimmed by 0 bases and 0 bases, with 18 bases remaining between them. The CDR3 runs 18 residues. The CDR3 DNA reads TGTGCCTGGAGTGTATATAAGTCCCCGGGTCCCTCCTACAATGAGCAGTTCTTC. Residues: CAWSVYKSPGPSYNEQFF.

The chain is built from TRBV4-3 and TRBJ2-1; D perhaps matches TRBD1 (8 bases). The germline CDR1 and CDR2 sequences are LGHNA and YSLEER. The CDR3 runs 17 residues. The germline V and J ends were trimmed by 0 bases and 7 bases, with 19 bases remaining between them. CDR3 in DNA: TGCGCCAGCAGCCAAGAGGCACGCGGGAGACAGGGGAATGAGCAGTTCTTC. This codes for CASSQEARGRQGNEQFF.

The chain carries TRBV7-2 and TRBJ1-2, with a weak D call TRBD1 (5 bases). Looked up from germline, CDR1 is SGHTA and CDR2 is FQGNSA. The CDR3 has 14 amino acids. V gave up 3 bases and J gave up 12 bases, with 20 bases separating them. The CDR3 protein is CASSFDTKSGHDTF. As DNA, the CDR3 is TGTGCCAGCAGCTTCGATACTAAGTCAGGGCATGACACCTTC.

V and J are TRBV7-2 and TRBJ2-1, with D tentatively TRBD2 (5 bases). Germline CDR1 is SGHTA and CDR2 is FQGNSA. V lost 4 bases to trimming and J lost 3 bases, with 16 bases between them. There are 16 residues in the CDR3. The CDR3: CASSSKAGGLYNEQFF. CDR3 sequence (DNA): TGTGCCAGCAGCTCTAAGGCCGGCGGGCTCTACAATGAGCAGTTCTTC.

The chain employs TRBV27 and TRBJ2-1, with 10 bases identical to TRBD1. V was clipped by 4 bases and J by 7 bases; unmatched bases: 7. The germline CDR1 and CDR2 sequences are MNHEY and SMNVEV (reference sequence). The CDR3 covers 15 residues. CDR3 sequence reads: CASSSGTGAVNEQFF. The DNA of the CDR3 is TGTGCCAGCAGTTCCGGGACAGGGGCTGTAAATGAGCAGTTCTTC.